This section outlines one TCR beta chain sequence together with its context. The read ends 3 residues early relative to the CDR3; the germline J gene fills the gap. The data belong to a study of T cells in women clearing cervical HPV infection. Average input was about 1.2 ug genomic DNA for immunoSEQ TCR beta CDR3 amplification. TCRdb's copy holds only in-frame clones and misses some; the assay was immunoSEQ multiplex PCR. Here the sample table reports about 21,000 clones. Germline CDR1 SQVTM, CDR2 ANQGSEA. Losses at the gene ends were 3 bases for V and 2 bases for J; bases not matched to a gene: 12. The CDR3 is 16 residues long.

This TCR was recovered from a woman between 18 and 75 years old with a cervical HPV16 infection that either progressed to CIN3+ or cleared (not recorded which). The sequencing sample was made of blood buffy coat. The rearrangement uses TRBV29-1 and TRBJ2-7; 8 bases line up with TRBD1. CDR3 bases read: TGCAGCGTTGACGTCAGGGGGCGGACTGAGGCCTACGAG. It codes for CSVDVRGRTEAYE. The entire CDR3 reads CSVDVRGRTEAYEQYF.